The entry that follows covers one T cell receptor beta chain sequence. Its antigen is currently unknown. This entry is derived from a study of naive and memory T cell subsets. Both TRBC1 and TRBC2 were covered by a beta constant-region primer of two equimolar oligonucleotides. Ligated cDNA was amplified by four rounds of PCR with nested alpha and beta constant-region primers and SP2. The cDNA 3' end received a ligated single-stranded oligonucleotide carrying the SP2 primer and a 12-nucleotide UMI. Each CDR3 protein gets one entry after TCRdb re-called the UMI-ligation and nested PCR reads with MiXCR. The sample holds tens of thousands of distinct CDR3 sequences, roughly 9.3% seen once. Cells stained for CD3, CD4, CD8, CD45RA and CD27 were sorted into four subsets. Broader study findings: Over 95% of naive TCR sequences appeared only once after error correction, unlike memory subsets. Each distinct alpha or beta sequence counts as one clonotype.

This CDR3 contains 15 residues. V gave up 5 bases and J gave up 3 bases; unmatched junction bases: 4. Germline lookup yields CDR1 MNHEY and CDR2 SVGAGI. The rearrangement links TRBV6-5 to TRBJ2-3, with TRBD2 matching over 11 bases. The TCR originated in a human donor in good health. Sequenced input: naive CD8+ T cells from blood. The CDR3 sequence: CASSTGTSGTDTQYF. Here the CDR3 DNA reads TGTGCCAGCAGTACCGGGACTAGCGGAACAGATACGCAGTATTTT.